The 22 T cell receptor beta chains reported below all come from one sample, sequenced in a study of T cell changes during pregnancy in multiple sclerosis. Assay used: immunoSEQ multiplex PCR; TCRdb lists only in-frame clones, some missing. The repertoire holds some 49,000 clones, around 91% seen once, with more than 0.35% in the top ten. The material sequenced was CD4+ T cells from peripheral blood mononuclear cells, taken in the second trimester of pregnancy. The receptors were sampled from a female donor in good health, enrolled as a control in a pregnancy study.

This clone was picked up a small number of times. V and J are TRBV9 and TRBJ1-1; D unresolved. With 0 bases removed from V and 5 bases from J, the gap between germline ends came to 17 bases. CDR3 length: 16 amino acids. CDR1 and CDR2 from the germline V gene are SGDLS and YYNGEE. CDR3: CASSVAGSVGGTEAFF. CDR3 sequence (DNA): TGTGCCAGCAGCGTAGCTGGGTCAGTTGGCGGGACTGAAGCTTTCTTT.

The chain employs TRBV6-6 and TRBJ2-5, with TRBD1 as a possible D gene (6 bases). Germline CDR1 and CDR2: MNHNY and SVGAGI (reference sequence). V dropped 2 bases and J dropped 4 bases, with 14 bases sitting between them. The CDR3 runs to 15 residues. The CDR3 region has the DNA TGTGCCAGCAGTTACCGGGACACCTTCGGAGAGACCCAGTACTTC. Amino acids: CASSYRDTFGETQYF.

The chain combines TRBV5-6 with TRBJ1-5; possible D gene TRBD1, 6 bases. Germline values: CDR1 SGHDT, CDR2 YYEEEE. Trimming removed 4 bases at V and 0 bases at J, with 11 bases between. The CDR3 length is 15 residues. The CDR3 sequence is CASSHQGNSNQPQHF. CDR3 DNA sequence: TGTGCCAGCAGCCATCAGGGGAATAGCAATCAGCCCCAGCATTTT.

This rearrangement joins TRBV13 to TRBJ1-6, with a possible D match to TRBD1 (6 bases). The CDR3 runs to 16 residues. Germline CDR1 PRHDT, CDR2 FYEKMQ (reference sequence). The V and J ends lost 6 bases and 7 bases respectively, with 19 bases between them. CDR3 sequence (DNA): TGTGCCAGCAGAGGTTACAGGGTACGAAGCAATTCACCCCTCCACTTT. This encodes CASRGYRVRSNSPLHF.

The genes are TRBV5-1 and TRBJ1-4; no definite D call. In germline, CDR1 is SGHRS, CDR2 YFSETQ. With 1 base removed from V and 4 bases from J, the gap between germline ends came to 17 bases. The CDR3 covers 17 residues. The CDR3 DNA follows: TGCGCCAGCAGCTTGTCCGGGAATGCCCAGGATAATGAAAAACTGTTTTTT. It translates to CASSLSGNAQDNEKLFF.

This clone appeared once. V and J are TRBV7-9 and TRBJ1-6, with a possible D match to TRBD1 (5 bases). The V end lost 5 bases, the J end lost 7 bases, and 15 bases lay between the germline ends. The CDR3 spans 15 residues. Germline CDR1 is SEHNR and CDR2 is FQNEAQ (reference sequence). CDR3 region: CASSPGGDWNSPLHF. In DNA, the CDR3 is TGTGCCAGCAGCCCCGGGGGGGATTGGAATTCACCCCTCCACTTT.

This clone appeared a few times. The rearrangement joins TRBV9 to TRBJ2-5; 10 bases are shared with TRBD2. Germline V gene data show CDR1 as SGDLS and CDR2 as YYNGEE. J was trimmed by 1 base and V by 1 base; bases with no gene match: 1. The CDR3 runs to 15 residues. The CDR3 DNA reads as TGTGCCAGCAGCGTAATAGCGGGGGGCCAAGAGACCCAGTACTTC. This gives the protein CASSVIAGGQETQYF.

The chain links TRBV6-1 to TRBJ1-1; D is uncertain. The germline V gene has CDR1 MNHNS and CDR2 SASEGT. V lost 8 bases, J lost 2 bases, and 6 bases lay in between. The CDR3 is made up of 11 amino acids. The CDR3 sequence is CASDSNTEAFF. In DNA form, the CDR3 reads TGTGCCAGCGACTCAAACACTGAAGCTTTCTTT.

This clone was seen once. Here the CDR3 reads CASSLDRSTDTQYF. In DNA form, the CDR3 reads TGCGCCAGCAGCTTGGATAGAAGCACAGATACGCAGTATTTT. This chain links TRBV5-1 with TRBJ2-3, with unresolved D. Trimming left V 0 bases short and J 0 bases short, with 5 bases between. Germline V gene sequence: CDR1 SGHRS, CDR2 YFSETQ. This CDR3 has 14 amino acids. Together with reference TRBV5-1 and TRBJ2-3, the CDR3 gives the full variable domain: KAGVTQTPRYLIKTRGQQVTLSCSPISGHRSVSWYQQTPGQGLQFLFEYFSETQRNKGNFPGRFSGRQFSNSRSEMNVSTLELGDSALYLCASSLDRSTDTQYFGPGTRLTVL.

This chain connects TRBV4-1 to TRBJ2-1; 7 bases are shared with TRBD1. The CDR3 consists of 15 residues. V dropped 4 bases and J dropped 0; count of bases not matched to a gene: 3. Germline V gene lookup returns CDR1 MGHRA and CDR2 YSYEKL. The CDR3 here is CASSLGTDSYNEQFF. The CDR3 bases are TGCGCCAGCAGCCTTGGGACAGACTCCTACAATGAGCAGTTCTTC.

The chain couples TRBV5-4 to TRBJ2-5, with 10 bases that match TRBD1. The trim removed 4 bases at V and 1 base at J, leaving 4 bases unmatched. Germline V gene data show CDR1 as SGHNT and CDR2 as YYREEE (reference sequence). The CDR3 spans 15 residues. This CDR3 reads CASSPRQGAQETQYF. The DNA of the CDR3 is TGTGCCAGCAGCCCGCGACAGGGGGCCCAAGAGACCCAGTACTTC.

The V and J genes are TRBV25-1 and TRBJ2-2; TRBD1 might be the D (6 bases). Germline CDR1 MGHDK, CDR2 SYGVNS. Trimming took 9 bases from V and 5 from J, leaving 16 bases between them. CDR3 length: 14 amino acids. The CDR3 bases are TGTGCCAGTTCAACCCTAGGGGGAACCGGGGAGCTGTTTTTT. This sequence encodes CASSTLGGTGELFF. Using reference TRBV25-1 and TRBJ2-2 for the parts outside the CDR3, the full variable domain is EADIYQTPRYLVIGTGKKITLECSQTMGHDKMYWYQQDPGMELHLIHYSYGVNSTEKGDLSSESTVSRIRTEHFPLTLESARPSHTSQYLCASSTLGGTGELFFGEGSRLTVL.

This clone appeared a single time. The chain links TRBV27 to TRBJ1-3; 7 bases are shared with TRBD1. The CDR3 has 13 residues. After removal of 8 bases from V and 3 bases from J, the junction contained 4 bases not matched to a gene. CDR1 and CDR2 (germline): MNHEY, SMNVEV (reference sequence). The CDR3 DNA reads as TGTGCCAGCCGACAGGGTGGTGGAAACACCATATATTTT. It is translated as CASRQGGGNTIYF.

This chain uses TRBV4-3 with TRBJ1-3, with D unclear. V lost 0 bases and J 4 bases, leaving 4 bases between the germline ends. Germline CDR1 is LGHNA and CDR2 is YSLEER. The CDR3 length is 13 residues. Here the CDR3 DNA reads TGCGCCAGCAGCCAAGACAGGGGAAACACCATATATTTT. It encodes CASSQDRGNTIYF.

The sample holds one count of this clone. CDR3 sequence (DNA): TGTGCCAGCAGTGCACTTGACAGGGGTAGGGCTTTCTTT. This sequence encodes CASSALDRGRAFF. The V gene is TRBV27, the J gene TRBJ1-1, with TRBD1 identical over 8 bases. Germline V lookup: CDR1 MNHEY, CDR2 SMNVEV (reference sequence). This CDR3 has 13 residues. V shed 5 bases and J 11 bases; nucleotides not matched to a gene: 10.

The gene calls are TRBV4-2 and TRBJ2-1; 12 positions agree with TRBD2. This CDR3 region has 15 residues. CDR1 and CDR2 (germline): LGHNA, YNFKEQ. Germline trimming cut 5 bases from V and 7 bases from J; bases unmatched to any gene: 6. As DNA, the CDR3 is TGTGCCAGCAGCTCTAGCGGGGGGGCCCATAATGAGCAGTTCTTC. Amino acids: CASSSSGGAHNEQFF.

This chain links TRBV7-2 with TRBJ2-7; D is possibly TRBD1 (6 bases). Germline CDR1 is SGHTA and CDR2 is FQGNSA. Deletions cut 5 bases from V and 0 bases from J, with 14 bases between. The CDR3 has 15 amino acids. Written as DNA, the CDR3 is TGTGCCAGCAGCATCGGGACATTCAACTCCTACGAGCAGTACTTC. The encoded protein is CASSIGTFNSYEQYF.

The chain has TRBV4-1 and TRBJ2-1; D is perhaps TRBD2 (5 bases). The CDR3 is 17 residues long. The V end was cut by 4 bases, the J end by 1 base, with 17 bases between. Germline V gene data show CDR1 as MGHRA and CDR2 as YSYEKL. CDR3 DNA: TGCGCCAGCAGCCCAAGGTCGTCGGGGTGGTCCTACAATGAGCAGTTCTTC. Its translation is CASSPRSSGWSYNEQFF.

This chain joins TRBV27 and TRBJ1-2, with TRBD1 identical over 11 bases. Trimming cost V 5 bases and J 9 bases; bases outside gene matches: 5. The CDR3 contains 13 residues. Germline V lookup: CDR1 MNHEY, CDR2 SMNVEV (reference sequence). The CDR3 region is CASSSGQGASYTF. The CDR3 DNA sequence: TGTGCCAGCAGTAGCGGACAGGGGGCAAGCTACACCTTC.

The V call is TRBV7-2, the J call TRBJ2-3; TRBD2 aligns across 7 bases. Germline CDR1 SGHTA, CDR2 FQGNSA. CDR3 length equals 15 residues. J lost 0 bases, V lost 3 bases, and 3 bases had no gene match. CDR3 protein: CASSFDGGSTDTQYF. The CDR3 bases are TGTGCCAGCAGCTTCGACGGGGGGAGCACAGATACGCAGTATTTT.

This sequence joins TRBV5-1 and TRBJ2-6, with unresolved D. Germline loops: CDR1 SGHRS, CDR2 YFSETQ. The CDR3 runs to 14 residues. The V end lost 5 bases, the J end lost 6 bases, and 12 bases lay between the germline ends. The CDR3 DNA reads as TGCGCCAGCAGTCCCGGGTTCGCGGCCAACGTCCTGACTTTC. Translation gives CASSPGFAANVLTF.

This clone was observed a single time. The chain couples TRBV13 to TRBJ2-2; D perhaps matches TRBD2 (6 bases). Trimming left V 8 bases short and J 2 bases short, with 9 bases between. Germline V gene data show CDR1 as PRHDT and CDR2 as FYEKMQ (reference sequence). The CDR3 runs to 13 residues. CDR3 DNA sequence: TGTGCCAGCTCGGGAGTCAACACCGGGGAGCTGTTTTTT. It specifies CASSGVNTGELFF.